The sequence of this T cell receptor beta chain was determined in a study of blood T cell repertoires in COVID-19. Repertoires were generated with immunoSEQ multiplex PCR, while TCRdb's copy carries only in-frame clones and drops some. The table shows 210,000 or so clones, with 65% to 90% occurring only once. Germline-derived CDR1 and CDR2 are MDHEN and SYDVKM. This CDR3 has 14 residues. Trimming took 1 base from V and 5 from J, leaving 9 bases between them. Input material: peripheral blood. The receptor's source is a man aged 45 to 65 with COVID-19, enrolled during active disease. The V gene is TRBV28, the J gene TRBJ2-1, with unresolved D. CDR3 region: CASSLSRKHNEQFF. CDR3 nucleotides: TGTGCCAGCAGTTTATCTAGAAAACACAATGAGCAGTTCTTC.